This TCR beta chain was observed in a study of blood T cell repertoires in COVID-19. Study details: Nucleic acid was either cDNA or gDNA, and it came from T cells, B-cell-depleted T cells, or PBMCs.

The germline V and J ends were trimmed by 5 bases and 3 bases, with 13 bases remaining between them. There are 15 residues in the CDR3. Germline values: CDR1 SGHVS, CDR2 FQNEAQ. Repertoires were generated with immunoSEQ multiplex PCR, while TCRdb's copy carries only in-frame clones and drops some. The data hold about 75,000 clones, with about four fifths observed a single time. V and J are TRBV7-8 and TRBJ1-4; D is perhaps TRBD1 (5 bases). The clonotype originates from a woman over 75 with active or convalescent COVID-19. Sequencing was performed on peripheral blood. The CDR3 DNA is TGTGCCAGCAGCGCAAGGGGAAGACCTAATGAAAAACTGTTTTTT. Translated, it gives CASSARGRPNEKLFF.